What follows are 12 T cell receptor beta chains derived from one specimen sequenced in a study of shared clonotypes between healthy human individuals. Generated by immunoSEQ multiplex PCR, the TCRdb table keeps only in-frame clones and is missing some. The sample holds millions of clones, roughly nine tenths seen once. The sample consisted of naive CD4+ T cells sorted from blood. Documented subset: CD45RA+ positively selected. The receptors shown here come from a man younger than 30 in good health.

The chain has TRBV11-2 and TRBJ2-5, with 14 bases aligning to TRBD2. Germline-derived CDR1 and CDR2 are SGHAT and FQNNGV. CDR3 length: 16 residues. With V trimmed by 5 bases and J by 5 bases, 7 bases remained unmatched. The CDR3 nucleotides are TGTGCCAGCAGCCCGGGAAGGACTAGCGGGGGGGAGACCCAGTACTTC. Translated: CASSPGRTSGGETQYF.

V usage is TRBV7-9 and J usage is TRBJ1-4; possible D gene TRBD1, 5 bases. The CDR3 totals 15 residues. V was pared by 4 bases and J by 5 bases, with 14 bases between. Germline V gene lookup returns CDR1 SEHNR and CDR2 FQNEAQ (reference sequence). CDR3 DNA sequence: TGTGCCAGCAGCTCGGGACGGATCGGGAATGAAAAACTGTTTTTT. Translation: CASSSGRIGNEKLFF.

V gene TRBV6-5 combines with J gene TRBJ1-2, with TRBD1 identical over 8 bases. V gave up 6 bases and J gave up 8 bases; unmatched junction bases: 14. Germline V gene lookup returns CDR1 MNHEY and CDR2 SVGAGI. There are 15 residues in the CDR3. CDR3 in amino acids: CASRPVTGEKAGYTF. The CDR3 nucleotides read TGTGCCAGCAGGCCCGTGACAGGGGAAAAGGCGGGCTACACCTTC.

V usage is TRBV19 and J usage is TRBJ1-2, with D unclear. CDR1 and CDR2 (germline): LNHDA, SQIVND (reference sequence). The length of the CDR3 is 15 residues. The germline V and J ends were trimmed by 4 bases and 2 bases, with 14 bases remaining between them. The DNA of the CDR3 is TGTGCCAGTAGTAGGTCGTCCACAACGAACTATGGCTACACCTTC. It specifies CASSRSSTTNYGYTF.

CDR3 amino acids: CASRAGTGGDEQFF. CDR3 nucleotide sequence: TGTGCCAGCAGAGCCGGGACAGGGGGCGATGAGCAGTTCTTC. The V and J genes are TRBV6-1 and TRBJ2-1; the match to TRBD1 covers 12 bases. The CDR3 runs to 14 residues. Germline V lookup: CDR1 MNHNS, CDR2 SASEGT. J was trimmed by 8 bases and V by 6 bases; bases with no gene match: 5.

The table lists this clone with a count of one. CDR3 loop: CAWTAGTSYEQYF. Written as DNA, the CDR3 is TGTGCCTGGACAGCGGGAACCTCCTACGAGCAGTACTTC. The chain is built from TRBV30 and TRBJ2-7; 7 nucleotides line up with TRBD2. Trimming removed 4 bases from V and 0 bases from J; junction bases left unmatched: 3. The germline V gene encodes CDR1 GTSNPN and CDR2 SVGIG (reference sequence). The CDR3 spans 13 residues.

The chain has TRBV27 and TRBJ1-5; tentatively, D is TRBD1 (5 bases). CDR1 and CDR2 from the germline V gene are MNHEY and SMNVEV (reference sequence). V was cut by 5 bases and J by 4 bases, with 9 bases left in between. The CDR3 runs 13 residues. The CDR3 DNA reads TGTGCCAGCAGTGCTCGACAGAATCAGCCCCAGCATTTT. Translated, it gives CASSARQNQPQHF.

A note on this clone: This CDR3 is also generated by other DNA sequences in the sample. V gene TRBV5-1 combines with J gene TRBJ2-7, with 9 bases lining up with TRBD1. CDR1 SGHRS and CDR2 YFSETQ come from the germline V gene. The ends lost 0 bases at V and 1 base at J; junction bases unmatched: 8. This CDR3 contains 17 residues. In DNA form, the CDR3 reads TGCGCCAGCAGCTTGGGATGGGGACAGGGACGGTCCTACGAGCAGTACTTC. The encoded protein is CASSLGWGQGRSYEQYF.

V gene TRBV5-6 combines with J gene TRBJ2-3; 7 nucleotides agree with TRBD2. Germline values: CDR1 SGHDT, CDR2 YYEEEE. The trim removed 0 bases at V and 3 bases at J, leaving 4 bases unmatched. The length of the CDR3 is 15 residues. The DNA for the CDR3 is TGTGCCAGCAGCTTGGTCAGCGGGGTGACAGATACGCAGTATTTT. Its protein is CASSLVSGVTDTQYF.

This chain links TRBV19 with TRBJ1-4, with a possible D match to TRBD1 (6 bases). CDR3 length: 16 amino acids. Germline CDR1 reads LNHDA; CDR2 reads SQIVND (reference sequence). V lost 2 bases and J lost 5, with 15 bases in between. DNA for the CDR3: TGTGCCAGTAGTATAATCTCCACAGGGCGGAATGAAAAACTGTTTTTT. The encoded protein is CASSIISTGRNEKLFF.

This clone was recorded once. CDR3 sequence: CASSTGQVTNEKLFF. The CDR3 DNA is TGTGCCAGCAGTACCGGACAGGTTACTAATGAAAAACTGTTTTTT. The chain couples TRBV9 to TRBJ1-4; 7 bases are shared with TRBD1. The CDR3 totals 15 residues. Germline CDR1 is SGDLS and CDR2 is YYNGEE. Trimming at V came to 5 bases and at J to 2 bases, leaving 6 bases not matched to a gene.

The V call is TRBV10-3, the J call TRBJ2-1, with D hard to call. With 0 bases removed from V and 8 bases from J, the gap between germline ends came to 20 bases. CDR1 is ENHRY and CDR2 is SYGVKD in the germline V gene. This CDR3 spans 17 amino acids. CDR3 coding DNA: TGTGCCATCAGTGAGTCGGGGTCGGTTTTGTTGTGGGATGAGCAGTTCTTC. Its translation: CAISESGSVLLWDEQFF.